Listed below are T cell receptor beta chains from one sample, sequenced in a study of a mutant IDH1 vaccine in newly diagnosed glioma. For these receptors, no antigen is known. Here immunoSEQ multiplex PCR was the method, and the copy in TCRdb shows in-frame clones only, minus some. The sample records around 78,000 clones, about 91% being singletons. Sequencing was performed on PBMCs, taken from a glioma patient whose treatment included an IDH1 peptide vaccine. The receptors shown here come from a woman in her forties or fifties with glioma. Each CDR3 is given with its conserved first and last residue. The D gene is left open where the match is weak. Part of the rows lack a size; the others show once, few, many or a class for expanded clones.

D	V	J	size	DNA	CDR3
TRBD2	TRBV9	TRBJ2-2	.	TGTGCCAGCAGGGCTAGCGGGATGAACACCGGGGAGCTGTTTTTT	CASRASGMNTGELFF
TRBD1	TRBV27	TRBJ1-2	.	TGTGCCAGCAGCCGGGACAGGAACTATGGCTACACCTTC	CASSRDRNYGYTF
.	TRBV27	TRBJ2-7	.	TGTGCCAGCAGTTTAGGACCGTCAGACGAGCAGTACTTC	CASSLGPSDEQYF
.	TRBV10-3	TRBJ2-3	once	TGTGCCATCAGTGAAAGACAGAGGAAAGGGGAAGATACGCAGTATTTT	CAISERQRKGEDTQYF
.	TRBV4-1	TRBJ1-3	few	TGCGCCAGCAGCCAGGCGGACAGAGCTAATGGAAACACCATATATTTT	CASSQADRANGNTIYF
TRBD2	TRBV28	TRBJ2-7	.	TGTGCCAGCTTCGGAGGGGCGGGAGGGCCGTACGAGCAGTACTTC	CASFGGAGGPYEQYF
TRBD1	TRBV27	TRBJ2-7	.	TGTGCCAGCAGTCCCCCGGGACAGGGGATCAGCGAGCAGTACTTC	CASSPPGQGISEQYF
.	TRBV28	TRBJ1-2	.	TGTGCCAGCAGTTTATTGTTCTATGGGAGGGATCTATATGGCTACACCTTC	CASSLLFYGRDLYGYTF
.	TRBV27	TRBJ1-6	.	TGTGCCAGCAGTTTGGTCGACGGGGACGGAACTAATTCACCCCTCCACTTT	CASSLVDGDGTNSPLHF
TRBD1	TRBV4-1	TRBJ1-5	.	TGCGCCAGCAGCCCCGGACAGGGGGGTAATCAGCCCCAGCATTTT	CASSPGQGGNQPQHF
TRBD1	TRBV19	TRBJ1-1	.	TGTGCCAGTAGTCTCCAAGGGACAGGATCGTGGACTGAAGCTTTCTTT	CASSLQGTGSWTEAFF
TRBD1	TRBV7-3	TRBJ2-5	.	TGTGCCAGCAGCCGGGACAGGGGACAAGAGACCCAGTACTTC	CASSRDRGQETQYF
TRBD1	TRBV9	TRBJ1-2	.	TGTGCCAGCAGCGTTTCCGGGACAGGGGGCTTTGGCTACACCTTC	CASSVSGTGGFGYTF
TRBD2	TRBV5-6	TRBJ2-3	.	TGTGCCAGCAGATCCGGACTAGCGAGCACAGATACGCAGTATTTT	CASRSGLASTDTQYF
.	TRBV5-1	TRBJ2-1	.	TGCGCCAGCAAAAGGGACAATGAGCAGTTCTTC	CASKRDNEQFF
.	TRBV2	TRBJ1-1	.	TGTGCCAGCACCTCAGCGGGGGAGCGTTTGGTAGCTTTCTTT	CASTSAGERLVAFF
.	TRBV19	TRBJ2-3	.	TGTGCCACCGGGGGATCTAGCACAGATACGCAGTATTTT	CATGGSSTDTQYF
.	TRBV7-9	TRBJ2-5	.	TGTGCCAGCAGCCCCAGAGGGCCAGAGACCCAGTACTTC	CASSPRGPETQYF
.	TRBV19	TRBJ1-1	.	TGTGCCAGTAGTATAGGGGGAGGGACTGAAGCTTTCTTT	CASSIGGGTEAFF
.	TRBV6-6	TRBJ1-2	.	TGTGCCAGCAGAACACTAGAGGAGGTGAACTATGGCTACACCTTC	CASRTLEEVNYGYTF
TRBD2	TRBV7-3	TRBJ2-1	.	TGTGCCAGCAGCCCCAGACTAGCGGGCTACAATGAGCAGTTCTTC	CASSPRLAGYNEQFF
TRBD2	TRBV11-1	TRBJ2-1	.	TGTGCCAGCAGCTTGGGACTAGCCCCAGCGATTAATGAGCAGTTCTTC	CASSLGLAPAINEQFF
.	TRBV19	TRBJ2-1	.	TGTGCCAGTAGTTTATCTGGAAGCTCCTACAATGAGCAGTTCTTC	CASSLSGSSYNEQFF
TRBD2	TRBV18	TRBJ2-7	.	TGTGCCAGCTCACCACCGGGACTAGCGGTGTACGAGCAGTACTTC	CASSPPGLAVYEQYF
.	TRBV27	TRBJ1-5	.	TGTGCCAGCAGGCAGACAGCGTATAGCAATCAGCCCCAGCATTTT	CASRQTAYSNQPQHF
.	TRBV4-1	TRBJ2-7	.	TGCGCCAGCAGCCAAGGTAACAGTTACGAGCAGTACTTC	CASSQGNSYEQYF
.	TRBV7-9	TRBJ2-4	.	TGTGCCAGCAGCTTAGATAGGGAAAACATTCAGTACTTC	CASSLDRENIQYF
.	TRBV5-6	TRBJ1-6	.	TGTGCCAGCAGCTTGGTGGGCAGGGGTTTCTCACCCCTCCACTTT	CASSLVGRGFSPLHF
.	TRBV28	TRBJ2-7	.	TGTGCCAGCACCGCCCCCCCCCTCTACGAGCAGTACTTC	CASTAPPLYEQYF
.	TRBV6-5	TRBJ1-3	.	TGTGCCAGCACCCCTAGATTCTCTGGAAACACCATATATTTT	CASTPRFSGNTIYF
.	TRBV7-8	TRBJ2-1	.	TGTGCCAGCAGCCAAGTCGGGACATACTCCTACAATGAGCAGTTCTTC	CASSQVGTYSYNEQFF
TRBD1	TRBV5-1	TRBJ2-7	.	TGCGCCAGCAGCACCAATAACCCGGGGACAGGGGTATCCGAGCAGTACTTC	CASSTNNPGTGVSEQYF
TRBD1	TRBV2	TRBJ1-5	.	TGTGCCAGCAGAGATGACAGGGGCAATCAGCCCCAGCATTTT	CASRDDRGNQPQHF
.	TRBV14	TRBJ2-1	.	TGTGCCAGCAGCCAACATCTGGCTAGCGCAAGTGAGCAGTTCTTC	CASSQHLASASEQFF
.	TRBV10-2	TRBJ1-5	.	TGCGCCAGCAAGGGCCAACGCAATCAGCCCCAGCATTTT	CASKGQRNQPQHF
.	TRBV28	TRBJ1-2	.	TGTGCCAGCAGTCTCCAGCAAGCTAACTATGGCTACACCTTC	CASSLQQANYGYTF
.	TRBV5-1	TRBJ2-6	.	TGCGCCAGCAGCTCCGTCCCGGGGGGCGCTGGGGCCAACGTCCTGACTTTC	CASSSVPGGAGANVLTF